This T cell receptor beta chain was recorded in a study of a mutant IDH1 vaccine in newly diagnosed glioma. Turning to the study itself: There were approximately 60% males and 37.5% females among treated patients, whose mean age was approximately 40 years. Patients previously underwent radiotherapy, temozolomide, or both, and most underwent both.

Study-level points and caveats: Changes in top peripheral clonotypes did not appear linked to pseudoprogression. Vaccination induced immune responses in around 93% of patients.

The junction had 7 bases not matched to a gene; V was cut back by 5 bases and J by 3 bases. This CDR3 has 16 amino acids. Germline V gives CDR1 SEHNR, CDR2 FQNEAQ (reference sequence). As to time point: baseline, week 1 (first vaccination visit). The treatment was: pre-vaccination baseline after standard-of-care therapy. Only in-frame clones appear in the TCRdb table, and some are missing; sequencing was by immunoSEQ multiplex PCR. The data show roughly 68,000 clones, 75% to 85% seen once. With regard to this clone: What it binds is unknown.

The chain carries TRBV7-9 and TRBJ2-7; 13 positions agree with TRBD2. The sequences come from PBMCs, collected from a glioma patient treated with radiotherapy, temozolomide or both. The sequence was collected from a man aged 45 to 65 with glioma. As DNA, the CDR3 is TGTGCCAGCAGCATTGGACTAGCGGGGGAATTCTACGAGCAGTACTTC. This gives the protein CASSIGLAGEFYEQYF. Using reference TRBV7-9 and TRBJ2-7 for the parts outside the CDR3, the full variable domain is DTGVSQNPRHKITKRGQNVTFRCDPISEHNRLYWYRQTLGQGPEFLTYFQNEAQLEKSRLLSDRFSAERPKGSFSTLEIQRTEQGDSAMYLCASSIGLAGEFYEQYFGPGTRLTVT.